The next 9 T cell receptor beta chains were all read from a single sample in a study of blood T cell repertoires in COVID-19. Only in-frame clones appear in the TCRdb table, and some are missing; sequencing was by immunoSEQ multiplex PCR. The sample holds fewer than 300,000 clones, over 75% seen once. The sequenced sample was peripheral blood. Every receptor here comes from a young man with active or convalescent COVID-19.

This clone was counted at least ten times. The junction and the germline gene differ at one end; a read error may be behind it. The V gene is TRBV27, the J gene TRBJ1-2, with a tentative D call TRBD1 (6 bases). The germline V gene encodes CDR1 MNHEY and CDR2 SMNVEV (reference sequence). This CDR3 has 14 residues. The CDR3 loop reads CASSPGGQHMASSF. The CDR3, as DNA: TGTGCCAGCAGTCCAGGAGGACAGCATATGGCTAGCTCCTTC.

The chain couples TRBV4-1 to TRBJ2-1, with 9 bases lining up with TRBD1. Germline CDR1 and CDR2: MGHRA and YSYEKL. The CDR3 loop spans 14 amino acids. With 4 bases clipped from V and 9 bases from J, the junction kept 7 bases outside the gene matches. For the CDR3, the DNA is TGCGCCAGCAGCCCGACAACAGGGGGCGTTGAGCAGTTCTTC. Its translation: CASSPTTGGVEQFF.

This clone was seen more than once but under ten times. The V call is TRBV21-1, the J call TRBJ2-5; the D call TRBD2 from the table was never checked on the DNA. TRBV21-1 corresponds to a pseudogene. The CDR3 runs 16 residues. CDR3 loop: CASSKRTSGGEETQYF. DNA of the CDR3: TGTGCCAGCAGCAAGAGGACTAGCGGGGGGGAAGAGACCCAGTACTTC.

This chain connects TRBV6-6 to TRBJ1-4; 9 nucleotides agree with TRBD1. Germline CDR1 MNHNY, CDR2 SVGAGI (reference sequence). V trimming: 5 bases; J trimming: 11 bases; junction bases outside the gene matches: 12. The CDR3 contains 15 residues. The CDR3 spells CASSATTGGHGKLFF. The DNA for the CDR3 is TGTGCCAGCAGTGCCACGACAGGGGGTCATGGTAAACTGTTTTTT.

This clone was counted a single time. V is TRBV3-1 (or the pseudogene TRBV3-2) and J is TRBJ2-2; D is possibly TRBD2 (6 bases). The CDR3 consists of 14 residues. CDR1 and CDR2 from the germline V gene are LGHDT and YNNKEL (reference sequence). V was pared by 4 bases and J by 4 bases, with 10 bases between. Here the CDR3 DNA reads TGTGCCAGCAGCCGATCGGGGGTCACCGGGGAGCTGTTTTTT. Protein sequence: CASSRSGVTGELFF.

CDR3 nucleotide sequence: TGTGCCAGCAGCTTGTCTTCAGGGCATTGGTACAATGAGCAGTTCTTC. Its translation: CASSLSSGHWYNEQFF. This sequence joins TRBV5-4 and TRBJ2-1; possible D gene TRBD1, 5 bases. This CDR3 has 16 amino acids. V was cut by 1 base and J by 4 bases, with 15 bases left in between. Germline lookup yields CDR1 SGHNT and CDR2 YYREEE (reference sequence).

The chain joins TRBV6-5 to TRBJ1-1; 7 bases match TRBD1. The CDR3 has 14 residues. Germline loops: CDR1 MNHEY, CDR2 SVGAGI. With V trimmed by 6 bases and J by 7 bases, 11 bases remained unmatched. CDR3: CASRGKQGPIEAFF. The CDR3 coding sequence is TGTGCCAGCAGAGGAAAACAGGGGCCGATTGAAGCTTTCTTT.

V and J are TRBV3-1 (or the pseudogene TRBV3-2) and TRBJ2-7, with 7 nucleotides matching TRBD1. Germline V lookup: CDR1 LGHDT, CDR2 YNNKEL (reference sequence). This CDR3 has 15 residues. V trimming: 3 bases; J trimming: 6 bases; junction bases outside the gene matches: 11. This CDR3 reads CASSHRQGLSPEQYF. The CDR3 DNA follows: TGTGCCAGCAGCCATCGACAGGGCCTTTCGCCCGAGCAGTACTTC.

Notes on this clone: Other DNA sequences in the same sample also yield this CDR3. This chain joins TRBV6-2 or TRBV6-3 and TRBJ1-1, with a possible D match to TRBD1 (5 bases). Germline V gene sequence: CDR1 MNHEY, CDR2 SVGEGT. This CDR3 spans 14 amino acids. V was pared by 5 bases and J by 1 base, with 11 bases between. This CDR3 is CASSTGLPNTEAFF. The CDR3 nucleotides are TGTGCCAGCAGTACGGGACTGCCGAACACTGAAGCTTTCTTT.